This TCR beta chain was captured in a study of blood T cell repertoires in COVID-19. Across the whole study: COVID-19 samples from acute and convalescent phases originated in the United States, Italy and Spain.

Sequenced by immunoSEQ multiplex PCR; TCRdb stores in-frame clones only, minus some. The sample lists a few hundred thousand clones, approximately 85% occurring once. Seattle-derived patients entered the study during active infection and were followed longitudinally. The germline gives CDR1 LNHDA, CDR2 SQIVND (reference sequence). The CDR3 runs to 15 residues. Germline trimming cut 4 bases from V and 11 bases from J; bases unmatched to any gene: 16. The sequenced material came from peripheral blood. V gene TRBV19 combines with J gene TRBJ1-1; 7 bases agree with TRBD1. The source is a woman between 65 and 79 years old with COVID-19, enrolled during active disease. The CDR3 DNA follows: TGTGCCAGTAGTAGGGTTGGGACAGCCGGGGATAGGGCTTTCTTT. It yields the protein CASSRVGTAGDRAFF.